The clone carrying this T cell receptor beta chain is a singleton in its sample. The antigen remains undetermined. Investigators obtained sequences from unstimulated naive, memory, effector memory and TEMRA subsets in a few donor pairs. This table comes from immunoSEQ multiplex PCR, and its TCRdb copy is limited to in-frame clones, with some not included. The data hold under 3,000 clones, with less than 70% observed a single time. This sample stems from a study of siplizumab effects on memory and regulatory T cells. Points from the study as a whole: Reactions containing siplizumab showed mappable alloreactive CD4+ clones averaging about 66% Treg-derived, versus 26.9% in controls. Siplizumab significantly decreased alloreactive sequences from unstimulated CD4+ memory cells.

The source of this sequence is a human donor in good health. The sample was TEMRA CD8+ T cells sorted from blood. Regarding subset: unstimulated CD8+ CD45RA+ effector memory T cells.

The CDR3 loop is CASSEGDGGISGYTF. In DNA, the CDR3 is TGTGCCAGCAGTGAAGGGGACGGAGGGATCTCTGGCTACACCTTC. The chain employs TRBV2 and TRBJ1-2, with D possibly TRBD1 on 5 matching bases. The CDR3 is 15 amino acids. CDR1 and CDR2 (germline): SNHLY, FYNNEI. Trimming took off 1 base at V and 7 bases at J, with 16 bases between the two ends.